This T cell receptor (beta chain) stems from a study of OX40 agonist ivuxolimab in advanced cancers. Context from the whole study: Ivuxolimab, which targeted the costimulatory receptor OX40 (CD134), was an agonistic, fully human IgG2 monoclonal antibody. Of the roughly 54 dose-escalation patients, hepatocellular carcinoma was present in about 20, melanoma in roughly 15, renal cell carcinoma in 9 and head and neck cancer in 9. Three dose-escalation patients achieved partial responses, one with hepatocellular carcinoma and two with cutaneous melanoma. Patients were allowed to have had prior anti-PD-1, anti-PD-L1 or anti-CTLA-4 therapy, and approximately 41% of the dose-escalation patients had previously received checkpoint inhibitors. Intravenous ivuxolimab was administered to patients every 2 weeks at six dose levels: 0.01, 0.1, 0.3, 1.5, 3 and 10 mg/kg. In the dose-escalation cohort, around four fifths of patients were male, and the mean age was approximately 60 years, with a range of 23 to 79. Peripheral TCRbeta sequencing was intended to test whether TCR sequence diversity was altered and clonal T-cell expansion was caused by ivuxolimab. The paper covers the monotherapy dose-escalation part of the phase I ivuxolimab trial, which included N of about 50 patients.

Regarding this clone: Its antigen is not yet known. Within one base of it there is no much larger clone, and no base qualities were kept.

From the cysteine through the phenylalanine, the CDR3 covers 17 amino acids. Only the CDR3 region is kept as DNA, spanning 51 bases read in frame from base 1. Reading the germline V gene gives CDR1 SGHTA and CDR2 FQGNSA. Deletion took 4 bases off V and 5 bases off J, with a span of 20 bases between the germline ends. Patients with a history of autoimmune disease or receiving systemic immunosuppression were excluded from the trial. Peripheral blood for TCR sequencing was drawn from every dose cohort at baseline, at cycle 4 day 1 and at cycle 7 day 1. Samples were obtained from an open-label, multicenter, first-in-human phase I dose-escalation trial of ivuxolimab. Adults with locally advanced or metastatic melanoma, renal cell carcinoma, hepatocellular carcinoma or head and neck squamous cell carcinoma were enrolled in the trial. Before TCR sequencing, CD4+ and CD8+ T cells were separately sorted from peripheral blood.

What the research found in general, with its limitations: Antigen specificity was not determined for the clonally expanded peripheral T cells. Low levels of normalized T-cell clonal expansion were also shown by some nonresponding patients. On average, CD8+ T cells showed more expanded clones than CD4+ T cells after ivuxolimab. At doses of 0.1 to 3.0 mg/kg, clonal expansion of both CD4+ and CD8+ T cells in blood was seen between baseline and week 6. In partial responders in the 0.1-3.0 mg/kg groups, normalized peripheral clonal expansion was found to be among the lowest, especially among CD8+ T cells.

To sequence the TCRbeta CDR3 region, genomic DNA was isolated from the sorted cells. The immunoSEQ Assay was used for sequencing of TCRbeta CDR3 regions. Imported from immuneACCESS, the table was reduced by TCRdb to in-frame sequences with V and J called. These copies leave out some clones; in studies compared against another copy, an unresolved V gene accounts for under half, and the cause of the remainder is not known. This sample holds about 80,000 clones; 83% were observed only once. The ten largest clones represent about 0.76% of the sample. The sequence joins TRBV7-2 to TRBJ2-2; TRBD2 is a possible D gene, resting on 5 matching bases. The TCR originated in an adult with an advanced solid tumor such as melanoma, head and neck, liver or kidney cancer. This specimen was CD4+ or CD8+ T cells sorted from blood, taken in a trial of the OX40 agonist ivuxolimab. The DNA sequence is TGTGCCAGCAGCTCGCAATACAGTGGAGGTGGGACCGGGGAGCTGTTTTTT. Translated, it gives CASSSQYSGGGTGELFF.